This TCR beta chain originates from a study of response to subunit inactivated influenza vaccine. TCRdb reanalysed the RT-PCR reads using MiXCR and keeps one entry per CDR3 protein. The table shows around 600,000 distinct CDR3 sequences, with 10% to 12% occurring only once. V lost 2 bases and J lost 0, with 8 bases in between. The CDR3 runs 15 residues. Germline assignment: CDR1 SGHTA and CDR2 FQGNSA. This sample also appeared in a second study, on T cells expressing NK-cell markers. As that report states: A 5'RACE template switching approach incorporating UMIs was used to make TCR beta cDNA. There were seven HCMV-seropositive donors and one seronegative donor among the eight sequenced. Roughly six donors showed dominant NKG2C+ clonotypes comprising roughly 1.0-7.0% of their CD8+ T cells.

This clonotype was sampled from a man in his forties or fifties who received an inactivated influenza vaccine. The rearrangement links TRBV7-2 to TRBJ2-4, with D unclear. This specimen consisted of PBMCs from blood, obtained on the day of vaccination. CDR3 bases: TGTGCCAGCAGCTTACAGTCTCTAGCCAAAAACATTCAGTACTTC. Translation gives CASSLQSLAKNIQYF.